Included here is one T cell receptor (beta chain) sequence, with context. Its specificity is not known. This sample is drawn from a study of T cells in women clearing cervical HPV infection. The protocol was immunoSEQ multiplex PCR, while the TCRdb copy is restricted to in-frame clones and leaves out a portion. The table for this sample gives under 50,000 clones. Study results and limitations: Cases and controls were distinguished at AUC approximately 0.8 by richness and V genes.

Material: blood buffy coat. This sequence originates from a woman aged 18 to 75 with a cervical HPV16 infection that either progressed to CIN3+ or cleared (not recorded which).

The CDR3 DNA, read in part, is TGCGCCAGCAGCCAAGAAAGGGGGAACTATGGC. Protein product: CASSQERGNYG. The CDR3 in full is CASSQERGNYGYTF. This chain connects TRBV4-1 to TRBJ1-2; a weak D match, TRBD1 (6 bases). The CDR3 end is not reached by the read, which stops 3 residues before it; the germline J gene fills it in. CDR1 is MGHRA and CDR2 is YSYEKL in the germline V gene. Trimming cost V 0 bases and J 2 bases, with 7 bases left between them. The CDR3 extends over 14 amino acids.